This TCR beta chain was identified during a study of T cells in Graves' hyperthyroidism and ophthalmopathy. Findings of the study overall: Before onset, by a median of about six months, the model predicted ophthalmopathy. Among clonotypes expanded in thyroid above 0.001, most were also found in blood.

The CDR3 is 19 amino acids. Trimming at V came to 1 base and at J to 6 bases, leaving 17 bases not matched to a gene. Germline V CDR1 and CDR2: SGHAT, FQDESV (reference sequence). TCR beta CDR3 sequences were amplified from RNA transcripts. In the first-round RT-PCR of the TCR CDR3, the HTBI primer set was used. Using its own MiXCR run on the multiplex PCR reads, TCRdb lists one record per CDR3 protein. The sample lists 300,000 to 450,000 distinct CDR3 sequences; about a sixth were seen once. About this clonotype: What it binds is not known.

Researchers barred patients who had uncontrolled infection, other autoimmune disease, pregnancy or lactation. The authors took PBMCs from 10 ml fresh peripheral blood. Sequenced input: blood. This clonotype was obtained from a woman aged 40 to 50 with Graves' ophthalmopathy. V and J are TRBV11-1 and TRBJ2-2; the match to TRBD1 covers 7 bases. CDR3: CASSLVHHGAGGRPGELFF. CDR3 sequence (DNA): TGTGCCAGCAGCTTAGTACACCATGGCGCAGGGGGTCGCCCCGGGGAGCTGTTTTTT. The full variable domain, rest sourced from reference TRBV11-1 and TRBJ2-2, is EAEVAQSPRYKITEKSQAVAFWCDPISGHATLYWYRQILGQGPELLVQFQDESVVDDSQLPKDRFSAERLKGVDSTLKIQPAELGDSAMYLCASSLVHHGAGGRPGELFFGEGSRLTVL.